Below are 25 T cell receptor beta chains sequenced from a single sample in a study of T-cell reconstitution after alpha-beta-depleted transplantation in children. During its preparation, the TCRbeta library received unique molecular identifiers. TCRdb reanalysed the PCR reads using MiXCR and keeps one entry per CDR3 protein. Among 250,000 to 300,000 distinct CDR3 sequences, more than 9% were seen once, and the ten largest hold roughly a quarter. The specimen was peripheral blood, collected 180 days after TCRalphabeta/CD19-depleted stem cell transplant. These receptor sequences come from a male patient aged 2 to 9 who had a stem cell transplant for chronic granulomatous disease, so the T cells may come from the graft donor.

To note about this clonotype: Being one base from a much bigger clone, this may be a read error. This likely comes from a read error, as the CDR3 has no conserved phenylalanine or tryptophan at its end. The rearrangement uses TRBV6-1 and TRBJ2-1, with TRBD2 matching 9 bases. This CDR3 is 15 amino acids long. Germline trimming cut 2 bases from V and 9 bases from J; bases unmatched to any gene: 8. The germline gives CDR1 MNHNS, CDR2 SASEGT. In nucleotides, the CDR3 is TGTGCCAGCAGTGAACTAGGCGGGGGGGCCGCTGAGCAGTTCTCC. Residues: CASSELGGGAAEQFS.

This clonotype came up many times. The gene calls are TRBV5-1 and TRBJ1-1, with D possibly being TRBD1 (6 bases). Trimming cost V 2 bases and J 4 bases, with 12 bases left between them. The length of the CDR3 is 14 residues. Per germline, CDR1 SGHRS and CDR2 YFSETQ. The CDR3 nucleotides read TGCGCCAGCAGCTTTATAAGGGGGAGCACTGAAGCTTTCTTT. It yields the protein CASSFIRGSTEAFF.

This clonotype was observed at least ten times. V and J are TRBV7-3 and TRBJ2-2; possible D gene TRBD2, 6 bases. CDR3 length: 16 residues. Deletions cut 2 bases from V and 3 bases from J, with 13 bases between. CDR1 and CDR2 (germline): SGHTA, FQGTGA. As DNA, the CDR3 is TGTGCCAGCAGCTTAGGATTGGAGGGGTACACCGGGGAGCTGTTTTTT. Translation: CASSLGLEGYTGELFF.

Ten or more counts support this clonotype. The CDR3 here is CASSRLAHIQYF. CDR3 DNA: TGTGCCAGCAGTCGCCTAGCGCACATTCAGTACTTC. V is TRBV12-3 or TRBV12-4 and J is TRBJ2-4, with D tentatively TRBD2 (6 bases). V dropped 5 bases and J dropped 8 bases, with 10 bases sitting between them. This CDR3 is built from 12 residues.

The rearrangement joins TRBV15 to TRBJ2-5, with 13 bases lining up with TRBD2. Per germline, CDR1 LNHNV and CDR2 YYDKDF (reference sequence). Unmatched junction bases numbered 2, after V lost 4 bases and J lost 3 bases. The CDR3 loop spans 15 amino acids. CDR3 bases: TGTGCCACCAGCAAAGGGACTAGCGGGGAAGAGACCCAGTACTTC. Its protein product is CATSKGTSGEETQYF.

In its sample, this clonotype was seen many times. The rearrangement uses TRBV28 and TRBJ2-1, with TRBD2 matching 9 bases. V shed 6 bases, J shed 4 bases, and the junction held 4 bases outside the gene matches. The CDR3 consists of 14 residues. Germline assignment: CDR1 MDHEN and CDR2 SYDVKM. The CDR3 sequence is CASSWTSAYNEQFF. The CDR3 DNA sequence: TGTGCCAGCAGCTGGACTAGCGCATACAATGAGCAGTTCTTC.

On this clonotype itself: A read error may explain this, as a much larger clone is one base away. The chain joins TRBV2 to TRBJ2-1; no clear D. Trimming cost V 1 base and J 13 bases, with 11 bases left between them. The V gene's germline CDR1 is SNHLY and CDR2 FYNNEI. The CDR3 loop spans 12 amino acids. CDR3 DNA: TGTGCCAGCAGTGAAGACCTCCCAATCCAGTTCTTC. Its protein is CASSEDLPIQFF. Full variable domain (missing parts from reference TRBV2 and TRBJ2-1): EPEVTQTPSHQVTQMGQEVILRCVPISNHLYFYWYRQILGQKVEFLVSFYNNEISEKSEIFDDQFSVERPDGSNFTLKIRSTKLEDSAMYFCASSEDLPIQFFGPGTRLTVL.

This clonotype was observed at least ten times. The rearrangement uses TRBV5-6 and TRBJ2-1; TRBD2 matches at 9 bases. The CDR3 contains 14 residues. V shed 4 bases and J 10 bases; nucleotides not matched to a gene: 9. Germline loops: CDR1 SGHDT, CDR2 YYEEEE. CDR3 DNA: TGTGCCAGCAGCCTAGCGGGGCTTCCCGCGGAGCAGTTCTTC. Translated, it gives CASSLAGLPAEQFF.

This clonotype occurred many times. V usage is TRBV29-1 and J usage is TRBJ1-2; tentative D call: TRBD1 (5 bases). Trimming removed 4 bases at V and 3 bases at J, with 6 bases between. The CDR3 is 11 residues long. Germline V gene data show CDR1 as SQVTM and CDR2 as ANQGSEA. DNA of the CDR3: TGCAGCGTTGTACAGGACTATGGCTACACCTTC. Its protein is CSVVQDYGYTF.

The table lists this clonotype with many counts. The chain employs TRBV7-9 and TRBJ2-7; D remains unclear. The V end was cut by 2 bases, the J end by 3 bases, with 11 bases between. The CDR3 totals 14 residues. CDR1 SEHNR and CDR2 FQNEAQ come from the germline V gene (reference sequence). The CDR3 nucleotides are TGTGCCAGCAGCTTATCAGGAAAGGACTACGAGCAGTACTTC. It specifies CASSLSGKDYEQYF.

This clonotype was detected ten times or more. The chain has TRBV20-1 and TRBJ1-5, with D maybe TRBD1 (5 bases). Germline V gene lookup returns CDR1 DFQATT and CDR2 SNEGSKA (reference sequence). The ends were cut back, 5 bases at V and 10 bases at J, with 15 bases in the middle. The CDR3 extends over 12 amino acids. CDR3 bases: TGCAGTGCTGAACCCTCTGGGGGTCCCCAGCATTTT. Protein product: CSAEPSGGPQHF.

For this clonotype: A clone one base away is much larger, so this may be a read error. This chain uses TRBV20-1 with TRBJ2-1; TRBD2 matches 10 bases. This CDR3 has 14 amino acids. Germline assignment: CDR1 DFQATT and CDR2 SNEGSKA (reference sequence). CDR3 nucleotides: TGCGGTGCTAGAGTGCTAGCGGGAGCAAATGAGCAGTTCTTC. This encodes CGARVLAGANEQFF.

This clonotype appeared many times. This chain connects TRBV12-3 or TRBV12-4 to TRBJ2-2; 8 bases line up with TRBD2. The CDR3 runs 15 residues. Trimming cost V 6 bases and J 4 bases; bases outside gene matches: 7. The CDR3 nucleotides are TGTGCCAGCAGCTTAATTGGACTAGCCACCGGGGAGCTGTTTTTT. Translated, it gives CASSLIGLATGELFF.

With regard to this clonotype: A much larger clone differs by one base, so this may be a read error. J is TRBJ2-7 and V is TRBV12-3 or TRBV12-4; 11 bases line up with TRBD2. The CDR3 is 14 amino acids. The CDR3 DNA reads as TGTGCCAGCAGTGGGGGACTAGCGGATTACGAGCAGCACTTC. Its protein is CASSGGLADYEQHF.

This clonotype was detected ten times or more. The CDR3 reads CASSLLAASYNEQFF. The CDR3 region has the DNA TGTGCCAGCAGCCTACTAGCGGCATCCTACAATGAGCAGTTCTTC. This chain connects TRBV9 to TRBJ2-1; 8 bases line up with TRBD2. CDR1 SGDLS and CDR2 YYNGEE come from the germline V gene. J was trimmed by 1 base and V by 4 bases; bases with no gene match: 4. The CDR3 runs 15 residues.

This clonotype was counted at least ten times. The chain combines TRBV20-1 with TRBJ2-1, with 8 bases matching TRBD2. The germline gives CDR1 DFQATT, CDR2 SNEGSKA (reference sequence). J lost 6 bases, V lost 6 bases, and 13 bases had no gene match. The CDR3 sequence is 15 residues long. The CDR3 DNA is TGCAGTGCAAGGACCGGGACTAGAGAGGGCAATGAGCAGTTCTTC. Amino acid sequence: CSARTGTREGNEQFF.

This clonotype was seen at least ten times. The CDR3 spells CASSREGLYTEAFF. The CDR3, as DNA: TGTGCCAGCTCGCGGGAGGGATTGTACACTGAAGCTTTCTTT. The chain couples TRBV18 to TRBJ1-1; D gene unclear. This CDR3 contains 14 residues. Germline V gene sequence: CDR1 KGHSH, CDR2 LQKENI. Trimming removed 6 bases from V and 3 bases from J, with 14 bases in between.

This clonotype was detected ten times or more. This rearrangement joins TRBV7-2 to TRBJ1-2; 8 bases are a match to TRBD1. CDR1 SGHTA and CDR2 FQGNSA come from the germline V gene. This CDR3 is built from 16 residues. V was pared by 0 bases and J by 2 bases, with 5 bases of the junction left unmatched. CDR3 in amino acids: CASSLASTGENYGYTF. The CDR3 DNA reads TGTGCCAGCAGCTTAGCATCGACAGGGGAAAACTATGGCTACACCTTC.

The sample holds many counts of this clonotype. V is TRBV20-1 and J is TRBJ1-4; perhaps TRBD1 as D (6 bases). V lost 7 bases, J lost 5 bases, and 14 bases lay in between. The CDR3 spans 13 residues. Germline V lookup: CDR1 DFQATT, CDR2 SNEGSKA (reference sequence). The CDR3 loop is CSGAQGGNEKLFF. The CDR3 DNA reads TGCAGTGGCGCACAGGGCGGAAATGAAAAACTGTTTTTT.

This clonotype was counted at least ten times. The chain has TRBV30 and TRBJ2-1; D gene unclear. This CDR3 spans 13 amino acids. Germline V gene lookup returns CDR1 GTSNPN and CDR2 SVGIG (reference sequence). The V end was cut by 0 bases, the J end by 8 bases, with 11 bases between. Written as DNA, the CDR3 is TGTGCCTGGAGTGTACGATTCGTCCATGAGCAGTTCTTC. Translated: CAWSVRFVHEQFF. The full variable domain, its missing parts supplied by reference TRBV30 and TRBJ2-1, is SQTIHQWPATLVQPVGSPLSLECTVEGTSNPNLYWYRQAAGRGLQLLFYSVGIGQISSEVPQNLSASRPQDRQFILSSKKLLLSDSGFYLCAWSVRFVHEQFFGPGTRLTVL.

This clonotype was seen repeatedly, ten times or more. This rearrangement joins TRBV7-6 to TRBJ2-2, with D possibly TRBD1 on 5 matching bases. The CDR3 is 15 amino acids. With 0 bases removed from V and 6 bases from J, the gap between germline ends came to 11 bases. CDR1 SGHVS and CDR2 FNYEAQ come from the germline V gene. The CDR3 coding sequence is TGTGCCAGCAGCTTAGCGCCCAGGGTCCCCGGGGAGCTGTTTTTT. It is translated as CASSLAPRVPGELFF.

This clonotype was counted many times. The V call is TRBV20-1, the J call TRBJ2-7; 8 nucleotides agree with TRBD2. Germline-derived CDR1 and CDR2 are DFQATT and SNEGSKA (reference sequence). V lost 4 bases, J lost 4 bases, and 6 bases stayed unmatched. There are 13 residues in the CDR3. This CDR3 is CSATTSVPYEQYF. CDR3 nucleotide sequence: TGCAGTGCTACGACTAGCGTCCCGTACGAGCAGTACTTC.

A remark on this clonotype: A much larger clone lies a single base off, so this may be a read error. This chain joins TRBV28 and TRBJ2-6, with D unclear. The CDR3 consists of 17 residues. Germline CDR1 is MDHEN and CDR2 is SYDVKM. The CDR3 nucleotides read TGTCCCAGCAGTTTGAGTGGGTCCCCCTCTGGGGCCAACGTCCTGACTTTC. Translation gives CPSSLSGSPSGANVLTF.

This clonotype has at least ten counts. The J gene is TRBJ2-4, the V gene TRBV12-3 or TRBV12-4; D possibly corresponds to TRBD1 (6 bases). The CDR3 contains 13 residues. The V and J ends lost 4 bases and 5 bases respectively, with 9 bases between them. CDR3 region: CASSYRVENIQYF. In nucleotides, the CDR3 is TGTGCCAGCAGTTACAGGGTGGAAAACATTCAGTACTTC.

This clonotype was detected many times. This chain uses TRBV6-1 with TRBJ2-5; 9 bases line up with TRBD1. J was trimmed by 1 base and V by 4 bases; bases with no gene match: 4. This CDR3 is 15 amino acids long. Germline V gene data show CDR1 as MNHNS and CDR2 as SASEGT. The CDR3 region has the DNA TGTGCCAGCAGTGTGACAGGGGGTCCCCAAGAGACCCAGTACTTC. Amino acids: CASSVTGGPQETQYF.